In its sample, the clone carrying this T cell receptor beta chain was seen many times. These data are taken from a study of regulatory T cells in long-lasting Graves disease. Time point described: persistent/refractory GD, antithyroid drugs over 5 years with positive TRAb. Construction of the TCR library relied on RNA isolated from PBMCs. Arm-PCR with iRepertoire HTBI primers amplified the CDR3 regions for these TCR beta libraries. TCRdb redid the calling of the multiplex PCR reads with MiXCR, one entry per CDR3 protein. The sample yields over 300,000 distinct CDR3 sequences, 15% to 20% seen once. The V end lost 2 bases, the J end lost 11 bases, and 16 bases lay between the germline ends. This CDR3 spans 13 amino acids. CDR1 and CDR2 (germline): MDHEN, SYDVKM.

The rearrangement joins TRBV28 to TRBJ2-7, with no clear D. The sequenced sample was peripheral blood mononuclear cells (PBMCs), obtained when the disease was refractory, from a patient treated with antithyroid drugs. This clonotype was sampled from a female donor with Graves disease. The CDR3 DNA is TGTGCCAGCAGTTTAGGGCAGTTAGGAACCGAGTACTTC. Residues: CASSLGQLGTEYF.